Below, one TCR beta chain is given with its context. This sample is part of a study of shared clonotypes between healthy human individuals. V gave up 0 bases and J gave up 2 bases; unmatched junction bases: 7. CDR3 length: 17 residues. Germline CDR1 and CDR2: LGHNA and YNFKEQ. The table came from immunoSEQ multiplex PCR; TCRdb's copy has only in-frame clones and leaves some out. This sample has about 960,000 clones, with about 80% found just once. The sequence was collected from a man in his late teens or twenties in good health. The sample was memory CD4+ T cells sorted from blood. The subset was: CD45RA-negative fraction. This chain links TRBV4-2 with TRBJ2-3; 8 nucleotides line up with TRBD2. Here the CDR3 DNA reads TGTGCCAGCAGCCAAGATAGGGCGGGGGGCTTCACAGATACGCAGTATTTT. It yields the protein CASSQDRAGGFTDTQYF.